These 32 T cell receptor beta chains share one sample of origin, sequenced in a study of cytomegalovirus exposure and HLA in healthy donors. Method: immunoSEQ multiplex PCR; TCRdb's copy keeps in-frame clones and lacks some. This sample has approximately 120,000 clones, with 90% to 96% found just once. Sequenced sample: PBMCs. The origin of the receptors is a man aged 18 to 29 in good health and CMV-seronegative.

V and J are TRBV23-1 and TRBJ2-4; no reliable D call. TRBV23-1 is labeled an ORF, and its function is uncertain. The ends were cut back, 3 bases at V and 0 bases at J, with 21 bases in the middle. This CDR3 is 19 amino acids long. The CDR3 here is CASSQDPRLFFLAKNIQYF. The CDR3 DNA reads TGCGCCAGCAGTCAGGATCCTCGACTGTTTTTTCTAGCCAAAAACATTCAGTACTTC.

The chain combines TRBV5-4 with TRBJ1-1, with a weak D call TRBD1 (6 bases). CDR1 and CDR2 from the germline V gene are SGHNT and YYREEE (reference sequence). The CDR3 consists of 15 residues. The ends were cut back, 4 bases at V and 4 bases at J, with 17 bases in the middle. CDR3 amino acids: CASSAFDRRRTEAFF. In DNA, the CDR3 is TGTGCCAGCAGCGCATTTGACAGGAGGCGCACTGAAGCTTTCTTT.

This chain joins TRBV13 and TRBJ2-7, with D perhaps matching TRBD1 (5 bases). In germline, CDR1 is PRHDT, CDR2 FYEKMQ (reference sequence). The CDR3 extends over 13 amino acids. V lost 1 base and J lost 5, with 9 bases in between. The CDR3 DNA sequence: TGTGCCAGCAGCTTAGAAGGGGCAGACGAGCAGTACTTC. This gives the protein CASSLEGADEQYF.

The CDR3 sequence: CASSLGLAPSYNEQFF. In DNA, the CDR3 is TGTGCCAGCAGCTTAGGACTAGCCCCCTCCTACAATGAGCAGTTCTTC. The J gene is TRBJ2-1, the V gene TRBV7-8, with 7 bases that match TRBD2. This CDR3 spans 16 amino acids. The germline gives CDR1 SGHVS, CDR2 FQNEAQ. With V trimmed by 1 base and J by 0 bases, 3 bases remained unmatched. Combining the CDR3 with reference TRBV7-8 and TRBJ2-1 gives the whole variable domain GAGVSQSPRYKVAKRGQDVALRCDPISGHVSLFWYQQALGQGPEFLTYFQNEAQLDKSGLPSDRFFAERPEGSVSTLKIQRTQQEDSAVYLCASSLGLAPSYNEQFFGPGTRLTVL.

The CDR3 DNA is TGTGCCAGCTCACTAGCAGTGAGCAATCAGCCCCAGCATTTT. Encoded protein: CASSLAVSNQPQHF. V and J are TRBV18 and TRBJ1-5; no definite D call. The CDR3 is 14 amino acids. The V and J ends lost 4 bases and 1 base respectively, with 8 bases between them. The V gene's germline CDR1 is KGHSH and CDR2 LQKENI.

This chain connects TRBV19 to TRBJ2-5; 10 bases fit TRBD1. V was clipped by 5 bases and J by 5 bases; unmatched bases: 8. CDR1 is LNHDA and CDR2 is SQIVND in the germline V gene (reference sequence). The CDR3 has 15 residues. CDR3 sequence: CASSFGTGVRETQYF. DNA of the CDR3: TGTGCCAGTAGTTTCGGGACAGGGGTTCGGGAGACCCAGTACTTC.

The chain employs TRBV12-5 and TRBJ2-5, with 7 positions matching TRBD1. Germline-derived CDR1 and CDR2 are LGHNT and FRNRAP. The CDR3 consists of 14 residues. The junction had 2 bases not matched to a gene; V was cut back by 2 bases and J by 2 bases. The CDR3 is CASGLLGQQETQYF. The CDR3 nucleotides are TGTGCTAGTGGTTTGCTGGGACAGCAAGAGACCCAGTACTTC.

This rearrangement joins TRBV15 to TRBJ2-3, with 10 bases fitting TRBD2. The CDR3 loop spans 17 amino acids. V lost 5 bases and J lost 2; bases outside the gene matches: 10. Germline CDR1 reads LNHNV; CDR2 reads YYDKDF (reference sequence). CDR3 protein: CATSGSGRIPTTDTQYF. The DNA for the CDR3 is TGTGCCACCAGCGGTAGCGGGAGGATTCCGACCACAGATACGCAGTATTTT.

The chain employs TRBV6-6 and TRBJ2-5, with 10 bases that match TRBD1. The junction had 5 bases not matched to a gene; V was cut back by 2 bases and J by 2 bases. Germline CDR1 and CDR2: MNHNY and SVGAGI (reference sequence). This CDR3 has 16 residues. The CDR3: CASSYRTGGGQETQYF. The CDR3, as DNA: TGTGCCAGCAGTTACCGGACAGGGGGTGGACAAGAGACCCAGTACTTC.

V and J are TRBV6-4 and TRBJ2-3; maybe TRBD2 (6 bases). V was pared by 4 bases and J by 6 bases, with 11 bases between. The CDR3 spans 13 residues. In germline, CDR1 is MRHNA, CDR2 SNTAGT. CDR3 bases: TGTGCCAGCAGTGCACGGGAGACGGATACGCAGTATTTT. It encodes CASSARETDTQYF.

V gene TRBV19 combines with J gene TRBJ1-5; tentative D call: TRBD1 (6 bases). Germline V lookup: CDR1 LNHDA, CDR2 SQIVND (reference sequence). This CDR3 is 16 amino acids long. Trimming removed 6 bases at V and 3 bases at J, with 18 bases between. The CDR3 loop is CASREGVGANNQPQHF. Here the CDR3 DNA reads TGTGCCAGTAGGGAAGGGGTGGGGGCTAACAATCAGCCCCAGCATTTT.

The gene calls are TRBV9 and TRBJ2-7, with 8 bases that match TRBD1. The CDR3 extends over 15 amino acids. Germline CDR1 reads SGDLS; CDR2 reads YYNGEE. V trimming: 3 bases; J trimming: 3 bases; junction bases outside the gene matches: 8. CDR3 in DNA: TGTGCCAGCAGCGCGACCGGGACAGGCCTCTACGAGCAGTACTTC. As protein: CASSATGTGLYEQYF.

This clone has only one observation. The rearrangement links TRBV5-6 to TRBJ2-2; perhaps TRBD2 as D (7 bases). Germline assignment: CDR1 SGHDT and CDR2 YYEEEE. The CDR3 covers 16 residues. V lost 5 bases to trimming and J lost 3 bases, with 17 bases between them. CDR3 residues: CASSTAGALYTGELFF. The CDR3 DNA reads as TGTGCCAGCAGTACGGCGGGGGCATTGTACACCGGGGAGCTGTTTTTT.

The rearrangement uses TRBV7-6 and TRBJ2-1, with TRBD2 matching 10 bases. From germline, CDR1 is SGHVS and CDR2 FNYEAQ. CDR3 length: 15 amino acids. V lost 3 bases and J lost 5; bases outside the gene matches: 4. The CDR3 DNA reads as TGTGCCAGCAGCTTCGGTGGACTAGCGGACAATGAGCAGTTCTTC. It encodes CASSFGGLADNEQFF.

This chain connects TRBV27 to TRBJ1-1; a possible D gene is TRBD1 (5 bases). The germline V gene encodes CDR1 MNHEY and CDR2 SMNVEV (reference sequence). Between the trimmed V and J ends, which lost 6 bases and 0 bases, there was a span of 8 bases. The CDR3 has 13 amino acids. The CDR3 reads CASSPTVNTEAFF. The CDR3 bases are TGTGCCAGCAGCCCGACAGTGAACACTGAAGCTTTCTTT.

The J gene is TRBJ2-3, the V gene TRBV5-1, with D tentatively TRBD2 (6 bases). Trimming cost V 0 bases and J 2 bases, with 10 bases left between them. The CDR3 is 15 residues long. Germline values: CDR1 SGHRS, CDR2 YFSETQ. The CDR3 nucleotides are TGCGCCAGCAGCTTGGTCGGGGGAATCACAGATACGCAGTATTTT. Its protein product is CASSLVGGITDTQYF.

The chain employs TRBV7-2 and TRBJ1-4; weak D call: TRBD1 (5 bases). Germline V gives CDR1 SGHTA, CDR2 FQGNSA. Between the trimmed V and J ends, which lost 2 bases and 6 bases, there was a span of 10 bases. This CDR3 has 14 residues. The CDR3 nucleotides read TGTGCCAGCAGCTTATCGGGGGGGTATGAAAAACTGTTTTTT. Translating it yields CASSLSGGYEKLFF.

Here the CDR3 reads CASSPALAATGELFF. The CDR3 coding sequence is TGTGCCAGTAGTCCCGCCCTAGCGGCCACCGGGGAGCTGTTTTTT. J is TRBJ2-2 and V is TRBV19; 7 bases fit TRBD2. CDR3 length: 15 amino acids. Germline assignment: CDR1 LNHDA and CDR2 SQIVND (reference sequence). The junction had 7 bases not matched to a gene; V was cut back by 5 bases and J by 4 bases.

This clone was picked up one time. The chain uses TRBV28 and TRBJ1-5; D is possibly TRBD1 (5 bases). In germline, CDR1 is MDHEN, CDR2 SYDVKM. V was clipped by 6 bases and J by 3 bases, with 18 bases between them. This CDR3 spans 16 amino acids. The CDR3 protein is CASSLDSAAANQPQHF. CDR3 bases: TGTGCCAGCAGCCTTGACAGTGCCGCCGCCAATCAGCCCCAGCATTTT. Full variable domain (outside the CDR3, taken from reference TRBV28 and TRBJ1-5): DVKVTQSSRYLVKRTGEKVFLECVQDMDHENMFWYRQDPGLGLRLIYFSYDVKMKEKGDIPEGYSVSREKKERFSLILESASTNQTSMYLCASSLDSAAANQPQHFGDGTRLSIL.

The chain recombines TRBV9 with TRBJ2-1, with 8 bases lining up with TRBD1. V lost 0 bases to trimming and J lost 0 bases; unmatched junction nucleotides: 8. Per germline, CDR1 SGDLS and CDR2 YYNGEE. The CDR3 spans 18 residues. CDR3 DNA: TGTGCCAGCAGCGTAGATCGGGACAGGCCCAGCTCCTACAATGAGCAGTTCTTC. Translated, it gives CASSVDRDRPSSYNEQFF.

This clone was detected only once. The chain employs TRBV9 and TRBJ1-1; D may be TRBD1 (5 bases). The CDR3 is 12 residues long. The germline CDR1 and CDR2 sequences are SGDLS and YYNGEE. The V and J ends lost 2 bases and 10 bases respectively, with 12 bases between them. CDR3 coding DNA: TGTGCCAGCAGCGTGGGGGGAGGGACAGCTTTCTTT. This sequence encodes CASSVGGGTAFF.

This chain connects TRBV5-4 to TRBJ2-6; no definite D call. This CDR3 is built from 16 residues. Germline lookup yields CDR1 SGHNT and CDR2 YYREEE (reference sequence). Trimming shortened V by 4 bases and J by 1 base, and 12 bases separated the two germline ends. CDR3 loop: CASSPPRVSGANVLTF. The CDR3, as DNA: TGTGCCAGCAGCCCCCCGAGAGTATCTGGGGCCAACGTCCTGACTTTC.

This clone was observed a single time. This chain uses TRBV28 with TRBJ2-1; 9 nucleotides align to TRBD2. The V gene's germline CDR1 is MDHEN and CDR2 SYDVKM. With 5 bases clipped from V and 0 bases from J, the junction kept 5 bases outside the gene matches. The CDR3 is 16 residues long. CDR3 DNA sequence: TGTGCCAGCAGTCCCCGTAGCGGGAGCTCCTACAATGAGCAGTTCTTC. This gives the protein CASSPRSGSSYNEQFF.

The gene calls are TRBV18 and TRBJ2-7; 9 positions agree with TRBD1. Trimming took 5 bases from V and 5 from J; bases not matched to a gene: 10. CDR1 is KGHSH, CDR2 LQKENI, per germline. This CDR3 comprises 15 residues. This CDR3 is CASSTSGTGTHEQYF. The CDR3 DNA reads TGTGCCAGCTCAACCTCCGGGACAGGGACCCACGAGCAGTACTTC.

The V call is TRBV9, the J call TRBJ2-3; D gene unclear. The germline CDR1 and CDR2 sequences are SGDLS and YYNGEE. The CDR3 is made up of 13 amino acids. Trimming pared 3 bases from V and 10 bases from J, leaving 15 bases between. In DNA, the CDR3 is TGTGCCAGCAGCGACTCCCCTAGGCAAGCGCAGTATTTT. Translation: CASSDSPRQAQYF.

The chain recombines TRBV6-1 with TRBJ2-7; D unclear. Germline CDR1 and CDR2: MNHNS and SASEGT. The germline V and J ends were trimmed by 2 bases and 7 bases, with 12 bases remaining between them. The CDR3 is 13 residues long. CDR3 residues: CASSEMPSGEQYF. For the CDR3, the DNA is TGTGCCAGCAGTGAAATGCCCTCGGGTGAGCAGTACTTC.

This rearrangement joins TRBV28 to TRBJ1-1; no reliable D call. The germline CDR1 and CDR2 sequences are MDHEN and SYDVKM. V was pared by 4 bases and J by 4 bases, with 10 bases between. The CDR3 has 13 amino acids. The CDR3 DNA reads TGTGCCAGCAGTTCAGTATTTATCACTGAAGCTTTCTTT. Amino acids: CASSSVFITEAFF.

The chain carries TRBV30 and TRBJ2-1, with 12 bases matching TRBD2. Germline V CDR1 and CDR2: GTSNPN, SVGIG (reference sequence). CDR3 length: 15 amino acids. Trimming cost V 1 base and J 7 bases; bases outside gene matches: 5. CDR3 bases: TGTGCCTGGAGTGATCTAGCGGGAGGGCCGAATGAGCAGTTCTTC. Residues: CAWSDLAGGPNEQFF.

A note on this clone: One end of the junction is discordant with germline, which a read error may explain. V usage is TRBV6-6 and J usage is TRBJ1-3; no definite D call. The CDR3 totals 16 residues. From germline, CDR1 is MNHNY and CDR2 SVGAGI (reference sequence). The CDR3 DNA sequence: TGTGCCAGCAGTCACTCGACACTTCCCTCTGGAAACACCATATATTTT. Amino acid sequence: CASSHSTLPSGNTIYF.

The rearrangement uses TRBV5-6 and TRBJ2-7; possibly TRBD1 for D (6 bases). Trimming took off 3 bases at V and 2 bases at J, with 9 bases between the two ends. Looked up from germline, CDR1 is SGHDT and CDR2 is YYEEEE. The CDR3 consists of 13 residues. CDR3 bases: TGTGCCAGCAGCTCGGACAGCGCCTACGAGCAGTACTTC. It encodes CASSSDSAYEQYF.

In regard to this clone: It is unclear where the CDR3 begins or ends on the DNA, so no DNA is shown, and the CDR3 is as TCRdb lists it. The genes are TRBV28 and TRBJ2-5; TRBD2 reflects the table's D call only, with no check against the DNA. The CDR3 adds up to 16 amino acids, both ends counted. The germline CDR1 and CDR2 sequences are MDHEN and SYDVKM. The CDR3 loop reads CASNIIWASGSQTHYF.

The chain is built from TRBV28 and TRBJ1-5; 8 bases are a match to TRBD1. From germline, CDR1 is MDHEN and CDR2 SYDVKM. The ends lost 6 bases at V and 4 bases at J; junction bases unmatched: 5. The CDR3 spans 14 residues. CDR3 in amino acids: CASRPGGRNQPQHF. CDR3 coding DNA: TGTGCCAGCAGACCAGGGGGCCGGAATCAGCCCCAGCATTTT. The whole variable domain, filled in from reference TRBV28 and TRBJ1-5, reads DVKVTQSSRYLVKRTGEKVFLECVQDMDHENMFWYRQDPGLGLRLIYFSYDVKMKEKGDIPEGYSVSREKKERFSLILESASTNQTSMYLCASRPGGRNQPQHFGDGTRLSIL.